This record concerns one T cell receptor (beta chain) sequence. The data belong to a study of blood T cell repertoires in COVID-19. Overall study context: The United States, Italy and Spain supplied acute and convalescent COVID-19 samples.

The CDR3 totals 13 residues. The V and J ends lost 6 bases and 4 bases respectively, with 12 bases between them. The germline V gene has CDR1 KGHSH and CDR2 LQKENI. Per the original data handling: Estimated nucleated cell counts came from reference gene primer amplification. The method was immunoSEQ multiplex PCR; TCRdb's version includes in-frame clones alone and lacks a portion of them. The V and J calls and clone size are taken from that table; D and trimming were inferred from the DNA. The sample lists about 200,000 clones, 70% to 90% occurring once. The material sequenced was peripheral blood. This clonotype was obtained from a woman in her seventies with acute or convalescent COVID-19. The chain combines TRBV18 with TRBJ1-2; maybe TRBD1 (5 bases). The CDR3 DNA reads TGTGCCAGCTCGCGGGACCGCCTCTATGGCTACACCTTC. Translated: CASSRDRLYGYTF.